Following are 23 T cell receptor beta chains from one sample sequenced in a study of blood T cell repertoires in COVID-19. The repertoire was sequenced with immunoSEQ multiplex PCR; TCRdb's copy has only in-frame clones and lacks some. The sample carries some 250,000 clones, less than 85% recorded once. The sequenced sample consisted of peripheral blood. All receptors come from a woman aged 18-29 years with acute or convalescent COVID-19.

V gene TRBV14 combines with J gene TRBJ2-7, with D hard to call. V was pared by 1 base and J by 3 bases, with 4 bases between. CDR3 length equals 12 residues. Germline assignment: CDR1 SGHDN and CDR2 FVKESK. CDR3 DNA sequence: TGTGCCAGCAGCCAAGGACTCTACGAGCAGTACTTC. Protein: CASSQGLYEQYF.

This rearrangement joins TRBV19 to TRBJ2-2; no firm D call. The germline V and J ends were trimmed by 6 bases and 4 bases, with 9 bases remaining between them. Germline values: CDR1 LNHDA, CDR2 SQIVND (reference sequence). CDR3 size: 13 residues. The DNA for the CDR3 is TGTGCCAGTAGCCCTACCTTCACCGGGGAGCTGTTTTTT. This codes for CASSPTFTGELFF.

The chain links TRBV14 to TRBJ2-7; 8 bases match TRBD1. Trimming took 4 bases from V and 5 from J; bases not matched to a gene: 4. The CDR3 sequence is 13 residues long. Germline-derived CDR1 and CDR2 are SGHDN and FVKESK. In nucleotides, the CDR3 is TGTGCCAGCAGCCCCAGGGGGCGCGACGAGCAGTACTTC. Its protein product is CASSPRGRDEQYF.

This chain joins TRBV5-1 and TRBJ2-1, with TRBD2 matching over 10 bases. Germline V gene lookup returns CDR1 SGHRS and CDR2 YFSETQ. The V gene end was trimmed by 4 bases and the J gene end by 3 bases; junction bases not matched to a gene: 4. This CDR3 is 15 amino acids long. The CDR3 spells CASSLSGRDYNEQFF. The CDR3 nucleotides are TGCGCCAGCAGCCTGAGCGGGAGGGACTACAATGAGCAGTTCTTC.

In DNA, the CDR3 is TGTGCCAGCAGCCGTGGACAGGGTCCGGACCAGCCCCAGCATTTT. Protein: CASSRGQGPDQPQHF. The chain carries TRBV16 and TRBJ1-5; 8 positions match TRBD1. Losses at the gene ends were 4 bases for V and 7 bases for J; bases not matched to a gene: 9. The germline gives CDR1 KGHSY, CDR2 FQNENV. The CDR3 covers 15 residues.

The genes are TRBV11-1 and TRBJ2-1, with TRBD2 matching over 14 bases. This CDR3 contains 15 residues. V lost 4 bases and J lost 6; bases outside the gene matches: 2. Germline values: CDR1 SGHAT, CDR2 FQDESV (reference sequence). CDR3 loop: CASSSGLAGVNEQFF. CDR3 DNA sequence: TGTGCCAGCAGCTCGGGACTAGCGGGAGTCAATGAGCAGTTCTTC.

The chain couples TRBV5-5 to TRBJ2-5; 7 positions match TRBD1. CDR3 length: 17 residues. Trimming cost V 3 bases and J 1 base; bases outside gene matches: 12. Germline V gene data show CDR1 as SGHKS and CDR2 as YYEKEE (reference sequence). CDR3 coding DNA: TGTGCCAGCAGCTACTACAGGGGCCATGCGGGCCAAGAGACCCAGTACTTC. Translated: CASSYYRGHAGQETQYF.

The CDR3 sequence is CASSPPRTGGLGEQYF. Here the CDR3 DNA reads TGTGCCAGCAGCCCCCCTCGAACGGGAGGCCTAGGGGAGCAGTACTTC. This rearrangement joins TRBV7-9 to TRBJ2-7; TRBD2 matches at 7 bases. V dropped 5 bases and J dropped 7; count of bases not matched to a gene: 17. CDR3 length equals 16 residues. CDR1 SEHNR and CDR2 FQNEAQ come from the germline V gene (reference sequence). The whole variable domain, filled in from reference TRBV7-9 and TRBJ2-7, reads DTGVSQNPRHKITKRGQNVTFRCDPISEHNRLYWYRQTLGQGPEFLTYFQNEAQLEKSRLLSDRFSAERPKGSFSTLEIQRTEQGDSAMYLCASSPPRTGGLGEQYFGPGTRLTVT.

This clone showed up just once. The chain uses TRBV18 and TRBJ2-4; 7 bases fit TRBD2. Germline CDR1 reads KGHSH; CDR2 reads LQKENI. The CDR3 spans 15 residues. Trimming removed 6 bases from V and 3 bases from J; junction bases left unmatched: 8. The CDR3 nucleotides read TGTGCCAGCTCTCTAGCGGAGGGCGGCAAAAACATTCAGTACTTC. Its protein product is CASSLAEGGKNIQYF. Using reference TRBV18 and TRBJ2-4 for the parts outside the CDR3, the full variable domain is NAGVMQNPRHLVRRRGQEARLRCSPMKGHSHVYWYRQLPEEGLKFMVYLQKENIIDESGMPKERFSAEFPKEGPSILRIQQVVRGDSAAYFCASSLAEGGKNIQYFGAGTRLSVL.

This chain uses TRBV7-2 with TRBJ2-5, with 9 bases aligning to TRBD2. CDR1 is SGHTA, CDR2 FQGNSA, per germline. The CDR3 runs to 14 residues. The V and J ends lost 5 bases and 6 bases, in that order; junction bases with no gene match: 7. The DNA for the CDR3 is TGTGCCAGCAGCCGTAGCGGGAGTATAAAGACCCAGTACTTC. Protein product: CASSRSGSIKTQYF.

A note on this clone: Other DNA sequences of this sample code for an identical CDR3. V gene TRBV18 combines with J gene TRBJ2-7; 10 positions match TRBD2. Trimming cost V 3 bases and J 3 bases; bases outside gene matches: 2. Germline CDR1 and CDR2: KGHSH and LQKENI. The CDR3 has 14 amino acids. CDR3 sequence (DNA): TGTGCCAGCTCACCTACTAGCGGGAACTACGAGCAGTACTTC. Protein sequence: CASSPTSGNYEQYF.

The V gene is TRBV19, the J gene TRBJ2-1; the D gene is possibly TRBD2 (6 bases). V was trimmed by 9 bases and J by 1 base, leaving 13 bases between them. This CDR3 contains 14 residues. Germline V gene lookup returns CDR1 LNHDA and CDR2 SQIVND (reference sequence). In nucleotides, the CDR3 is TGTGCCAGCCGGGACTCCCGATCCTACAATGAGCAGTTCTTC. It encodes CASRDSRSYNEQFF. The variable domain in full, completed from reference TRBV19 and TRBJ2-1, reads DGGITQSPKYLFRKEGQNVTLSCEQNLNHDAMYWYRQDPGQGLRLIYYSQIVNDFQKGDIAEGYSVSREKKESFPLTVTSAQKNPTAFYLCASRDSRSYNEQFFGPGTRLTVL.

The chain links TRBV5-1 to TRBJ1-2, with 7 bases matching TRBD1. CDR1 is SGHRS, CDR2 YFSETQ, per germline. Trimming removed 3 bases from V and 5 bases from J; junction bases left unmatched: 13. The CDR3 runs to 16 residues. The DNA for the CDR3 is TGCGCCAGCAGCTCAACAGGGGCCGCCTGGGTGTATGGCTACACCTTC. Amino acid sequence: CASSSTGAAWVYGYTF.

The V gene is TRBV9, the J gene TRBJ2-7; 9 bases line up with TRBD2. Looked up from germline, CDR1 is SGDLS and CDR2 is YYNGEE. V was clipped by 0 bases and J by 4 bases; unmatched bases: 2. This CDR3 spans 14 amino acids. The CDR3 spells CASSVVSGSYEQYF. Written as DNA, the CDR3 is TGTGCCAGCAGCGTAGTTAGCGGGAGTTACGAGCAGTACTTC.

The CDR3 DNA reads as TGTGCCAGCAGCTTAGCGACAGACACCGGGGAGCTGTTTTTT. Its protein is CASSLATDTGELFF. The rearrangement links TRBV7-9 to TRBJ2-2; weak D call: TRBD1 (5 bases). Germline V lookup: CDR1 SEHNR, CDR2 FQNEAQ (reference sequence). This CDR3 region has 14 residues. The V gene lost 0 bases and the J gene lost 3 bases, with 5 bases spanning the gap.

This chain joins TRBV29-1 and TRBJ1-2, with 7 bases aligning to TRBD1. CDR3 length equals 15 residues. Looked up from germline, CDR1 is SQVTM and CDR2 is ANQGSEA. Losses at the gene ends were 4 bases for V and 4 bases for J; bases not matched to a gene: 12. The CDR3 bases are TGCAGCGTTGTTAGGGACAGCGAAGTCGGCTATGGCTACACCTTC. It encodes CSVVRDSEVGYGYTF.

The chain combines TRBV7-2 with TRBJ1-1, with TRBD1 identical over 8 bases. V was clipped by 5 bases and J by 3 bases; unmatched bases: 8. The CDR3 extends over 15 amino acids. The germline V gene encodes CDR1 SGHTA and CDR2 FQGNSA. In DNA form, the CDR3 reads TGTGCCAGCAGCCCCAGGGGGCGAGAGGACACTGAAGCTTTCTTT. Translated: CASSPRGREDTEAFF.

This rearrangement joins TRBV19 to TRBJ1-5; a possible D gene is TRBD1 (6 bases). This CDR3 is built from 15 residues. With 0 bases removed from V and 7 bases from J, the gap between germline ends came to 13 bases. CDR1 is LNHDA, CDR2 SQIVND, per germline (reference sequence). CDR3 sequence (DNA): TGTGCCAGTAGTATAGATCACGGGGGGGGCCAGCCCCAGCATTTT. Its protein product is CASSIDHGGGQPQHF. The variable domain in full, with the rest retrieved from reference TRBV19 and TRBJ1-5, is DGGITQSPKYLFRKEGQNVTLSCEQNLNHDAMYWYRQDPGQGLRLIYYSQIVNDFQKGDIAEGYSVSREKKESFPLTVTSAQKNPTAFYLCASSIDHGGGQPQHFGDGTRLSIL.

The chain links TRBV28 to TRBJ1-3; the match to TRBD1 covers 9 bases. V lost 6 bases to trimming and J lost 0 bases; unmatched junction nucleotides: 3. Looked up from germline, CDR1 is MDHEN and CDR2 is SYDVKM. The CDR3 runs 15 residues. CDR3 in DNA: TGTGCCAGCAGCCTGACAGGGGGCTCTGGAAACACCATATATTTT. Amino acid sequence: CASSLTGGSGNTIYF.

This clone was found once. The J gene is TRBJ2-5, the V gene TRBV7-3; unclear D gene. The germline V and J ends were trimmed by 5 bases and 1 base, with 8 bases remaining between them. The CDR3 totals 13 residues. Germline V gene sequence: CDR1 SGHTA, CDR2 FQGTGA. The CDR3 coding sequence is TGTGCCAGCAGCCTTCGGGTCCAAGAGACCCAGTACTTC. It specifies CASSLRVQETQYF.

The chain uses TRBV10-1 and TRBJ1-2; no clear D. Looked up from germline, CDR1 is WNHNN and CDR2 is SYGVQD (reference sequence). The length of the CDR3 is 15 residues. The V end lost 3 bases, the J end lost 4 bases, and 15 bases lay between the germline ends. The CDR3 protein is CASSDSRGPPYGYTF. The CDR3 DNA reads as TGCGCCAGCAGTGACTCTCGCGGGCCCCCCTATGGCTACACCTTC.

V and J are TRBV6-2 or TRBV6-3 and TRBJ2-2; TRBD1 aligns across 9 bases. The junction had 10 bases not matched to a gene; V was cut back by 5 bases and J by 0 bases. Per germline, CDR1 MNHEY and CDR2 SVGEGT. The CDR3 consists of 18 residues. CDR3 nucleotides: TGTGCCAGCAGTCATCCGGGACAGGGACTCACGAACACCGGGGAGCTGTTTTTT. This translates into CASSHPGQGLTNTGELFF.

The chain carries TRBV2 and TRBJ2-5; 8 bases map to TRBD2. This CDR3 comprises 14 residues. Per the germline V gene, CDR1 is SNHLY and CDR2 is FYNNEI. Losses at the gene ends were 6 bases for V and 3 bases for J; bases not matched to a gene: 6. The CDR3 DNA is TGTGCCAGCAGCCCGACTAGCGTCAAAGAGACCCAGTACTTC. It is translated as CASSPTSVKETQYF.